The source of this T cell receptor (beta chain) is a study of shared clonotypes between healthy human individuals. Study outcomes and limitations: In general, naive subsets displayed greater estimated richness than memory subsets did.

The CDR3 covers 15 residues. CDR1 and CDR2 (germline): MNHEY, SMNVEV (reference sequence). Losses at the gene ends were 5 bases for V and 9 bases for J; bases not matched to a gene: 8. Negatively enriched CD4+ T cells were divided by CD45RA into naive and memory. Only in-frame clones appear in the TCRdb table, and some are missing; sequencing was by immunoSEQ multiplex PCR. The repertoire includes millions of clones, 90% to 95% of them detected once, and under 0.15% sits in the top ten. As to this clone: Antigen unknown.

V is TRBV27 and J is TRBJ2-7, with 15 bases that match TRBD2. Sequenced sample: naive CD4+ T cells sorted from blood. Subset denoted: CD45RA+ positively selected. This TCR was recovered from a man younger than 35 in good health. The CDR3 loop is CASSPWTSGGVVQYF. CDR3 sequence (DNA): TGTGCCAGCAGTCCCTGGACTAGCGGGGGGGTTGTGCAGTACTTC.